This T cell receptor beta chain is from a study of human T cells and chemical hapten exposure. Overall study results and limits: Patch test score tracked positively with PT1 expanded TCR counts. DPC sensitization produced no change in TCRs with frequency above 1 in 1000. Expanded TCRs created a significantly greater count of big CDR3 similarity clusters than controls did.

Germline CDR1 and CDR2: LGHNA and YSLEER. The J segment lost 7 bases and the V segment lost 4 bases, leaving 9 bases of the junction unmatched. CDR3 size: 14 residues. About this clonotype itself: As yet, its antigen is unknown.

Regarding time point: pre-sensitization, week 0. Regarding treatment: therapeutic diphenylcyclopropenone sensitization with weekly scalp DPC. In the library, unique molecular identifiers were attached to individual cDNA molecules. TCRdb recomputed calls from the RACE reads with MiXCR, one row per CDR3 protein. This sample has around 300,000 distinct CDR3 sequences; 5.5% occur once, and the top ten carry around 8.8%. Sequences were derived from whole blood, sampled in connection with sensitization to the hapten diphenylcyclopropenone (DPC). The chain employs TRBV4-3 and TRBJ2-7, with 8 positions matching TRBD1. This TCR derives from a woman aged 18 to 35 with alopecia areata. Some clones in this sample may be carry-over from other donors' samples. The CDR3: CASSRGQGREEQYF. Written as DNA, the CDR3 is TGCGCCAGCAGCCGTGGACAGGGTCGGGAAGAGCAGTACTTC.